This T cell receptor beta chain was captured by sequencing in a study of blood T cell repertoires in COVID-19 (dated by TCRdb to about 2020). Study-level background: Collaborator samples came from the United States, Italy and Spain and covered acute and convalescent phases of COVID-19. The material from the prospective study consisted of cDNA or gDNA derived from T cells, B-cell-depleted T cells, or PBMCs. The dataset comprised deeply sampled blood TCRbeta repertoires from subjects exposed to, actively infected with, or recovered from COVID-19. The repertoires were made available in a free public database intended to serve as a resource for research on the immune response to SARS-CoV-2. The samples were drawn from the first 160 participants of the ongoing ImmuneRACE study and from about 1,200 subjects provided by 6 global collaborators. A de-identified subject ID, COVID-19 status, age in years and sex were almost always included in the sample metadata. Where available, HLA class I and class II types were taken from metadata supplied by the sample provider and were not determined by assay-based typing. Study-level results and caveats: Clinical and demographic metadata were provided uncurated, with the amount varying by source and participant.

In regard to this clone: It has no known antigen specificity. Per-base quality was not reported, and no clone a single base away is much larger than it.

The germline V gene (reference sequence) sets CDR1 to MNHEY and CDR2 to SMNVEV. The junction shows trimming of 5 bases on V and 0 bases on J, plus 26 bases between the germline ends. From the cysteine through the phenylalanine, the CDR3 covers 20 amino acids. Solely the CDR3 DNA is kept, with 60 bases framed from the first base. Collaborating institutions collected whole blood in K2EDTA tubes following their own protocols. Collaborator samples were shipped for TCRbeta analysis as frozen whole blood, isolated PBMCs, or DNA extracted from either sample type. TCRbeta CDR3 regions were amplified from genomic DNA by means of the immunoSEQ Assay, a bias-controlled multiplex PCR. The paper's data handling went like this. Nucleated cell counts per sample were estimated from amplification of reference gene primers within the assay. To quantify the absolute abundance of each unique TCRbeta CDR3 rearrangement, sequence reads were collapsed and filtered. For each sample, productive Simpson clonality was calculated as the square root of Simpson's diversity index over productive rearrangements. TCRdb holds this immuneACCESS table with in-frame rearrangements only. Some clones are missing; in checked studies, unresolved V genes explain under half, and the rest has no known cause. Clone size and the V and J calls come from that table; the DNA yielded D and trimming. Present in this sample are under 40,000 clones, 85% of which were seen just once. The top ten constitute roughly 15% of the sample.

This TCR derives from a human donor with acute or convalescent COVID-19. The donor label of this sample is uncertain. The V and J genes are TRBV27 and TRBJ1-5; TRBD1 is perhaps the D gene, given 5 matching bases. The specimen sequenced was peripheral blood. The sequence in DNA is TGTGCCAGCAGTGCCCCTGGACACGACTCCTTTTCATATAGCAATCAGCCCCAGCATTTT. This encodes CASSAPGHDSFSYSNQPQHF.